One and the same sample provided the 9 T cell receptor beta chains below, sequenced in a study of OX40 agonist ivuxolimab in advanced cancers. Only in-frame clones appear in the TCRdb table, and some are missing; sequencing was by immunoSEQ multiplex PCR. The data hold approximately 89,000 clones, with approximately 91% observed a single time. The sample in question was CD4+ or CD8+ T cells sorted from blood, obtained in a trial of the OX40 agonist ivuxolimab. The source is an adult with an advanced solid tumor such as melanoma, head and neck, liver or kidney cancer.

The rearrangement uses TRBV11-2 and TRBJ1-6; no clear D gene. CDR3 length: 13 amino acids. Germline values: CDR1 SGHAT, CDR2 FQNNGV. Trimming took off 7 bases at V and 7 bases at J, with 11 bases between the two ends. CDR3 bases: TGTGCCAGCACCTCGGGGAACAATTCACCCCTCCACTTT. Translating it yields CASTSGNNSPLHF.

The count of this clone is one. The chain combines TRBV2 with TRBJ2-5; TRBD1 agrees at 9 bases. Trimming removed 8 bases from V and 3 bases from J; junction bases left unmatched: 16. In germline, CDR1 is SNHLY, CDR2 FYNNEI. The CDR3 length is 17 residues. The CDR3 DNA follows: TGTGCCAGCCCCCCGGGACAGGGCTCCCTGGGTGAAGAGACCCAGTACTTC. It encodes CASPPGQGSLGEETQYF.

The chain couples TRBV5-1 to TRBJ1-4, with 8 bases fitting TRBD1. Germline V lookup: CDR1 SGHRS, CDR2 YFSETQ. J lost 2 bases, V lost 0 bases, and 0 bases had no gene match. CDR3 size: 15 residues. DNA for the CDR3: TGCGCCAGCAGCTTGGGGACAGGGACTAATGAAAAACTGTTTTTT. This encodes CASSLGTGTNEKLFF.

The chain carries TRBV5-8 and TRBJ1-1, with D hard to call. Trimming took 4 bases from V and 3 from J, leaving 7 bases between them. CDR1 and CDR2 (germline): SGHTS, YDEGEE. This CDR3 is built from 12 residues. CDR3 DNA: TGTGCCAGCAGCCTGATGGACACTGAAGCTTTCTTT. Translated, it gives CASSLMDTEAFF.

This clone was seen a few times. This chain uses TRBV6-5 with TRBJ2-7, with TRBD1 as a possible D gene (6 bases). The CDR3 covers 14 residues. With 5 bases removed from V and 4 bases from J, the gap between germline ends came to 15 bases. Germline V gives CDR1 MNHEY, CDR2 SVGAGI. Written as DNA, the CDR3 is TGTGCCAGCAGTGAGGACAGAGACCTTTACGAGCAGTACTTC. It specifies CASSEDRDLYEQYF.

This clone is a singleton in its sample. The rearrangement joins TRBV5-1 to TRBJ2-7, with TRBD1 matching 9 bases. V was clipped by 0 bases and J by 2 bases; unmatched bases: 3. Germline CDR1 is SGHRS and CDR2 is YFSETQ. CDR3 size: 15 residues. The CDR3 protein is CASSLEQGATYEQYF. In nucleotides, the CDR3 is TGCGCCAGCAGCTTGGAACAGGGGGCAACCTACGAGCAGTACTTC.

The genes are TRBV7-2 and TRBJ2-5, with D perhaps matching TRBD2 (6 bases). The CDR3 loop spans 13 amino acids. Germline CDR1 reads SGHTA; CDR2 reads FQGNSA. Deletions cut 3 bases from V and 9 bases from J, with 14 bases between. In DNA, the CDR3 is TGTGCCAGCAGCTTCCGGGACTCCGGGGCCCAGTACTTC. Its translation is CASSFRDSGAQYF.

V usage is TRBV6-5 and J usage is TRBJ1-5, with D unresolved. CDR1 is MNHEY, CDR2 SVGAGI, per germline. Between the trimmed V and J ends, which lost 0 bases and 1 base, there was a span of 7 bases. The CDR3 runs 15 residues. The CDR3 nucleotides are TGTGCCAGCAGTTACTCGATGGCCAGCAATCAGCCCCAGCATTTT. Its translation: CASSYSMASNQPQHF.

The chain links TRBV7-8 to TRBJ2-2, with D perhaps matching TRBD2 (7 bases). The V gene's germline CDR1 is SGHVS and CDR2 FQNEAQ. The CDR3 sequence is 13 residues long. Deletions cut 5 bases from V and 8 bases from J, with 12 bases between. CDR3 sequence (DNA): TGTGCCAGCAGCCCCCGGGGGGCGGGGGAGCTGTTTTTT. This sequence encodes CASSPRGAGELFF.